This TCR beta chain was documented in a study of blood T cell repertoires in COVID-19. Study-wide context: COVID-19 samples, acute and convalescent, were from the United States, Italy and Spain. T cells, B-cell-depleted T cells, or PBMCs provided the cDNA or gDNA that served as material.

There are 14 residues in the CDR3. Germline V lookup: CDR1 LGHNA, CDR2 YSLEER. V gave up 3 bases and J gave up 3 bases, with 9 bases separating them. Only one count was recorded for this clone. Enrolled during active infection, Seattle patients were then followed longitudinally. Authors' data handling: Amplification from reference gene primers served as the basis for estimated nucleated cell counts. Produced via immunoSEQ multiplex PCR; TCRdb's table is partial and in-frame only. V, J and clone size derive from that table, while D and trimming were established from the DNA sequence. Of about 180,000 clones detected, approximately 81% appear once; the ten largest clones hold 15% to 20%.

The sample was peripheral blood. This sequence originates from a person aged 65-85 years with COVID-19, enrolled during active disease. The J gene is TRBJ2-1, the V gene TRBV4-3; tentative D call: TRBD2 (5 bases). Written as DNA, the CDR3 is TGCGCCAGCAGCCAGAACCGGGACTACAATGAGCAGTTCTTC. Protein sequence: CASSQNRDYNEQFF.